This record covers a single T cell receptor beta chain. Antigen specificity is unknown. The CDR3 covers 16 residues. V lost 5 bases and J 9 bases, leaving 23 bases between the germline ends. Germline values: CDR1 SGHVS, CDR2 FQNEAQ. TCRdb keeps only in-frame clones here, not all; method: immunoSEQ multiplex PCR. The sample has fewer than 10,000 clones, approximately 97% seen once. This record belongs to a study of graft-versus-host responses after intestinal transplantation. Study conclusions and caveats: Some GvH clones were seen earlier in gut or blood, suggesting intestinal origin.

The TCR originated in a human patient who received an intestinal transplant, so some T cells may come from the graft donor. The chain carries TRBV7-8 and TRBJ2-1, with D maybe TRBD2 (6 bases). The material was PBMCs, obtained 23 days after intestinal transplant. The CDR3, as DNA: TGTGCCAGCAGCCAACCGAGGCTAGCGCCTTTAGGTGAGCAGTTCTTC. Amino acids: CASSQPRLAPLGEQFF.